Detailed here is one TCR beta chain. Original analysis: Amplification of reference gene primers was used by the study to estimate nucleated cell counts. The data were produced by immunoSEQ multiplex PCR, yet TCRdb's version contains in-frame clones alone and is incomplete. V and J calls and clone size are copied from that table; D and trimming were computed from the DNA. The sample has fewer than 250,000 clones; 80% to 90% are singletons. The data are from a study of blood T cell repertoires in COVID-19. In the study overall: Whether acute or convalescent, the COVID-19 samples came from the United States, Italy and Spain. PBMCs, B-cell-depleted T cells, or T cells provided the cDNA or gDNA that made up the material.

Germline V lookup: CDR1 ENHRY, CDR2 SYGVKD. V was pared by 6 bases and J by 2 bases, with 11 bases of the junction left unmatched. This CDR3 region has 17 residues. The sequencing input was peripheral blood. The clonotype was recovered from a woman aged 70-85 years with active or convalescent COVID-19. The V and J genes are TRBV10-3 and TRBJ2-7; 12 bases line up with TRBD2. CDR3 DNA: TGTGCCATCAGGGGGGACGGGGCTAGCGGGAGGGCCTACGAGCAGTACTTC. Its protein is CAIRGDGASGRAYEQYF.